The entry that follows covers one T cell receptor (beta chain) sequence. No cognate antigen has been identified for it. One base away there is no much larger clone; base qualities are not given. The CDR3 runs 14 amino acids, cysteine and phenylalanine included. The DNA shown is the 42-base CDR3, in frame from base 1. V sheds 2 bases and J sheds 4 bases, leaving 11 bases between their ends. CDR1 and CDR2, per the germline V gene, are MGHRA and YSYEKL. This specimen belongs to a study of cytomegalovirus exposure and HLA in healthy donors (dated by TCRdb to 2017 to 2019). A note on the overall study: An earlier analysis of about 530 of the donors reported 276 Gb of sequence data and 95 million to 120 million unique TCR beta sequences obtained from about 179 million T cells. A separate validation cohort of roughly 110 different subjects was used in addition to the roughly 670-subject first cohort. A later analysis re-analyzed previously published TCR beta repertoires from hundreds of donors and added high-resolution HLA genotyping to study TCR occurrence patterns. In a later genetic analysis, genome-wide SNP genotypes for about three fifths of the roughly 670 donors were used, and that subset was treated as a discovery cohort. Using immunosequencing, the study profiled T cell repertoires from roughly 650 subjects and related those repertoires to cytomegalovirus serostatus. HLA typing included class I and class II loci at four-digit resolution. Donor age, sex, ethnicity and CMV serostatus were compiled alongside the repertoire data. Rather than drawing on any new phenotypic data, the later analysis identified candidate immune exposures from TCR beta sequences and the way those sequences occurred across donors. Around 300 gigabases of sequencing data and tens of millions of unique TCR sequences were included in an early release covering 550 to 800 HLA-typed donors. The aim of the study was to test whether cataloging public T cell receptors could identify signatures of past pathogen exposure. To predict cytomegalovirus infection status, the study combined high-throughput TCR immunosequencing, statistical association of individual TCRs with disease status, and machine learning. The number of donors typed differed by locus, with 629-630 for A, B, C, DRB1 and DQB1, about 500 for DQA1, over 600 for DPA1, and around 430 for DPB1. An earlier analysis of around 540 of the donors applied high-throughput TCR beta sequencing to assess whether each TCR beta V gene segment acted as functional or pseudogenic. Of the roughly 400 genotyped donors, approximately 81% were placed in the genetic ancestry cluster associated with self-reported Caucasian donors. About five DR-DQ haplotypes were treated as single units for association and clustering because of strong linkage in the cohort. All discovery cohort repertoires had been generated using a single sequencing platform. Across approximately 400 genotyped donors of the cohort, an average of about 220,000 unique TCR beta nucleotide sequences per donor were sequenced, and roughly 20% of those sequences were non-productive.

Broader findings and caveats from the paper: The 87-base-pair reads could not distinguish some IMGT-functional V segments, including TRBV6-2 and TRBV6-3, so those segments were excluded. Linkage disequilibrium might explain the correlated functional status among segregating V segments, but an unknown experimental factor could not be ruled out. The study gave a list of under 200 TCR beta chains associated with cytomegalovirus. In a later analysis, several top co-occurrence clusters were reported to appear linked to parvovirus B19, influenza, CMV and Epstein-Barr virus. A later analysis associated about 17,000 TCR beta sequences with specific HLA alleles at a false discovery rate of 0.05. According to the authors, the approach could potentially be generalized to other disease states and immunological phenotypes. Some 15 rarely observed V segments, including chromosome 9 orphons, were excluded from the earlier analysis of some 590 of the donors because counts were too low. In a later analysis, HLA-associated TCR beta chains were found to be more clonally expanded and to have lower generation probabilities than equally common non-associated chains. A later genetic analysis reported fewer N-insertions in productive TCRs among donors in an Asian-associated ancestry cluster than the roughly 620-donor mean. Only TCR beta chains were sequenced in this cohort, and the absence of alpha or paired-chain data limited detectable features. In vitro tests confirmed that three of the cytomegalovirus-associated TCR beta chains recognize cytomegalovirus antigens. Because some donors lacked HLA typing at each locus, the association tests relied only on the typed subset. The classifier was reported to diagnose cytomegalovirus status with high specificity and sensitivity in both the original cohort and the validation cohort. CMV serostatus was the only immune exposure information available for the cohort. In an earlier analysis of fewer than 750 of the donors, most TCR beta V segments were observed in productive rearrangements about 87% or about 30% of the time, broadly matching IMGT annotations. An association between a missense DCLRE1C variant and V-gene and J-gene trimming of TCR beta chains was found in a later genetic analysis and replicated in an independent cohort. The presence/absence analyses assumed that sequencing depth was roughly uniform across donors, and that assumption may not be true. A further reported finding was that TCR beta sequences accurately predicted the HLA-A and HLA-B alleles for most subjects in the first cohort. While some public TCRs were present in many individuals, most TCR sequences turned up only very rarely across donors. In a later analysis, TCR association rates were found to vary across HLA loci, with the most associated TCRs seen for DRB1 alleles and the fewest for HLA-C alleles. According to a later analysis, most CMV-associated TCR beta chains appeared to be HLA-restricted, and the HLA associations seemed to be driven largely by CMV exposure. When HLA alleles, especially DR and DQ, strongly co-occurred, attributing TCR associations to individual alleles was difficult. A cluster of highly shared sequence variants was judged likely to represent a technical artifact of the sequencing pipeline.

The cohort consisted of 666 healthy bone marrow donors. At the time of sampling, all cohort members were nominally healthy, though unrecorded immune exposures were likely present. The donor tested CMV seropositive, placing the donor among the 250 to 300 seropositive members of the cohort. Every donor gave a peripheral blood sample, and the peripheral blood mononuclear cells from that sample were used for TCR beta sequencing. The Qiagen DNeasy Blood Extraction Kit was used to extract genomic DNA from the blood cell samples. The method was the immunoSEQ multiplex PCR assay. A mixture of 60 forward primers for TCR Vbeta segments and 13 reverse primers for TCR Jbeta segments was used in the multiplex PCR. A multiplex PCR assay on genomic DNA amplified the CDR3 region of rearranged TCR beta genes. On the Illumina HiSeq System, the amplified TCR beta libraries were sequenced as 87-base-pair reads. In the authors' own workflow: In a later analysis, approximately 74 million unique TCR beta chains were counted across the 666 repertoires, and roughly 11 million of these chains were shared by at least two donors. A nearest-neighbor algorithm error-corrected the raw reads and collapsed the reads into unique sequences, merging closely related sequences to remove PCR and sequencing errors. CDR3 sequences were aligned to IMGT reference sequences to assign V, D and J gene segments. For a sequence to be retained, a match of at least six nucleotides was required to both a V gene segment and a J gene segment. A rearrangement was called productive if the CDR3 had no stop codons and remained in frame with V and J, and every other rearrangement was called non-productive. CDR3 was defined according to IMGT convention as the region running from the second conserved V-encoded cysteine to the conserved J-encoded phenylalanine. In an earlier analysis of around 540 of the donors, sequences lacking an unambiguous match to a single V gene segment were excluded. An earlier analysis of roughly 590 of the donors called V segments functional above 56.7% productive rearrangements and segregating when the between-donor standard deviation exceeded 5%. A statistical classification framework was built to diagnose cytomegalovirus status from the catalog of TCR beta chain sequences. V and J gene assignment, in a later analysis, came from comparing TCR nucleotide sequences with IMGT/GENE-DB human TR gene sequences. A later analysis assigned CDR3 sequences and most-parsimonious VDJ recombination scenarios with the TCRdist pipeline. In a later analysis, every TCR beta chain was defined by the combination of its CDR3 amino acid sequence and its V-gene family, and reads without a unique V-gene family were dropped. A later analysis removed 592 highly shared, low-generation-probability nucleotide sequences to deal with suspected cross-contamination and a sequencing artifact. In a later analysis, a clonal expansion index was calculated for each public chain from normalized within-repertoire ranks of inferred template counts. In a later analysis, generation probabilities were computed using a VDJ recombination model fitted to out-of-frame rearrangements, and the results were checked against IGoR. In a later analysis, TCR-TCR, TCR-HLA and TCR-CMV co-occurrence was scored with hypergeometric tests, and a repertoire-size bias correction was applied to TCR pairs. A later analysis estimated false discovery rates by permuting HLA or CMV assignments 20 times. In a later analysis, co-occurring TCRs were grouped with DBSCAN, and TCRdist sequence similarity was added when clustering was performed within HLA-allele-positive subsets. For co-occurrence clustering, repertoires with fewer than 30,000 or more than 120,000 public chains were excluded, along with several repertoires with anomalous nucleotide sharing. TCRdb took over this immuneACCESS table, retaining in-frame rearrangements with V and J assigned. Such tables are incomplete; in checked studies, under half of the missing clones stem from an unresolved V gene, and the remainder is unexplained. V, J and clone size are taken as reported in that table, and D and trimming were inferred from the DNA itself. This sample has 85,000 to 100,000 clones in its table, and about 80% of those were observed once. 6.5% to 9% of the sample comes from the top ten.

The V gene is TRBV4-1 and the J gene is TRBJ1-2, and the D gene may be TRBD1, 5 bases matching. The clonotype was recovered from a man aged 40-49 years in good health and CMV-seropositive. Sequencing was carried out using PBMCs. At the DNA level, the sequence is TGCGCCAGCAGCCAACTGGGGGGAGCCTATGGCTACACCTTC. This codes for CASSQLGGAYGYTF.